The rows below give T cell receptor beta chains drawn from one sample of a study of control samples from healthy donors and cancer patients. Clones were sequenced by immunoSEQ multiplex PCR, and TCRdb holds only the in-frame ones, with some missing. The profile covers 170,000 or so clones, with 85% to 95% appearing a single time and about 1.5% taken by the ten largest. The sequenced material came from blood. These receptors were taken from a woman aged 18-30 years in good health. Each CDR3 is given with its conserved first and last residue. Fields, in order: V gene, D gene, J gene, clone size, CDR3 DNA, CDR3 protein. The D gene is left open where the match is weak. Part of the rows lack a size; the others show once, few, many or a class for expanded clones.

>TRBV25-1|NA|TRBJ2-5|NA
TGTGCCAGCAGTGACCGAACAGGGTTAGAGACCCAGTACTTC
CASSDRTGLETQYF
>TRBV28|NA|TRBJ1-5|NA
TGTGCCAGCAGGGCTTATAGCAATCAGCCCCAGCATTTT
CASRAYSNQPQHF
>TRBV9|NA|TRBJ2-7|once
TGTGCCAGCAGCGGACCCGGGCCAGGCGAGCAGTACTTC
CASSGPGPGEQYF
>TRBV7-2|TRBD1|TRBJ2-3|NA
TGTGCCAGCAGCTCCAGGGGACAGAACACAGATACGCAGTATTTT
CASSSRGQNTDTQYF
>TRBV13|NA|TRBJ2-1|NA
TGTGCCAGCAGGCCTGGGTCTATTGCCTACAATGAGCAGTTCTTC
CASRPGSIAYNEQFF
>TRBV3-1/TRBV3-2|TRBD1|TRBJ1-2|NA
TGTGCCAGCAGCCAAGTGGCAGGGGGGAGGAACTATGGCTACACCTTC
CASSQVAGGRNYGYTF
>TRBV11-3|NA|TRBJ1-3|NA
TGTGCCAGCAGCTTAGGGGGCTCTGGAAACACCATATATTTT
CASSLGGSGNTIYF
>TRBV2|TRBD2|TRBJ2-1|NA
TGTGCCAGCAGTGCGGGGGGACTAGCGGGCGAGCAGTTCTTC
CASSAGGLAGEQFF
>TRBV18|NA|TRBJ1-5|NA
TGTGCCAGCTCACCGAGGGGGGATGGCAATCAGCCCCAGCATTTT
CASSPRGDGNQPQHF
>TRBV4-1|NA|TRBJ1-4|NA
TGCGCCAGCAGCCTCCCAAGGGGACCAACTAATGAAAAACTGTTTTTT
CASSLPRGPTNEKLFF
>TRBV5-1|NA|TRBJ2-4|NA
TGCGCCAGCAGCCCCGGCGGGTCCGGGCCCAAAAACATTCAGTACTTC
CASSPGGSGPKNIQYF
>TRBV23-1|TRBD2|TRBJ2-3|NA
TGCGCCAGCAGTCAATCGTCGCGACTAGCGGGAGGCTCGAGCACAGATACGCAGTATTTT
CASSQSSRLAGGSSTDTQYF
>TRBV5-8|TRBD1|TRBJ2-7|NA
TGTGCCACCGTCTGGGCAGGGGGCCTCGTTGGTCACTACGAGCAGTACTTC
CATVWAGGLVGHYEQYF
>TRBV7-8|NA|TRBJ1-6|NA
TGTGCCAGCAGCTTAGTTCCCAGTGGGTCACCCCTCCACTTT
CASSLVPSGSPLHF
>TRBV4-1|TRBD2|TRBJ2-1|NA
TGCGCCAGCAGCTTAAACTTGGGACTAGCGGGAGTGAGTCATTACAATGAGCAGTTCTTC
CASSLNLGLAGVSHYNEQFF
>TRBV4-3|NA|TRBJ1-3|once
TGCGCCAGCAGCCTTTCCTGGACGGGACCCTCTGGAAACACCATATATTTT
CASSLSWTGPSGNTIYF
>TRBV6-6|NA|TRBJ1-5|NA
TGTGCCAGCAGTTACAGTGGAGGGGAAACTACCCTGCATTTT
CASSYSGGETTLHF
>TRBV7-2|NA|TRBJ1-1|NA
TGTGCCAGCAGCTACCAAGCCACTGAAGCTTTCTTT
CASSYQATEAFF
>TRBV20-1|NA|TRBJ1-1|few
TGCAGTGCTACTGACAGTAACACTGAAGCTTTCTTT
CSATDSNTEAFF
>TRBV3-1/TRBV3-2|NA|TRBJ2-5|NA
TGTGCCAGCAGCCTGACAGGTGGCCAGGGGACCCAGTACTTC
CASSLTGGQGTQYF
>TRBV11-2|TRBD1|TRBJ2-2|NA
TGTGCCAGCAGCCGGAGAACAGGGGGCGGAAGGCCCGGGGAGCTGTTTTTT
CASSRRTGGGRPGELFF
>TRBV12-3/TRBV12-4|NA|TRBJ1-3|NA
TGTGCCAGCAGTTTTGCAGGGGGAAACACCATATATTTT
CASSFAGGNTIYF
>TRBV5-4|NA|TRBJ2-7|NA
TGTGCCAGCAGCGTTGACGGGGGAAGATCGGGGAGCGAGCAGTACTTC
CASSVDGGRSGSEQYF
>TRBV19|NA|TRBJ1-5|NA
TGTGCCAGTAGTATGAGAGGGGATAGCAATCAGCCCCAGCATTTT
CASSMRGDSNQPQHF
>TRBV7-2|NA|TRBJ2-7|NA
TGTGCCAGCAGCCCATACCGCGGGACAGACTCCTACGAGCAGTACTTC
CASSPYRGTDSYEQYF
>TRBV10-2|NA|TRBJ1-4|NA
TGCGCCAGCTGGGGGGTGAAAGGGGCGGCGGGCAAACTGTTTTTT
CASWGVKGAAGKLFF
>TRBV19|NA|TRBJ1-6|once
TGTGCCAGTAGTCCGGGGTTTAATTCACCCCTCCACTTT
CASSPGFNSPLHF
>TRBV19|NA|TRBJ1-5|NA
TGTGCCAGTATAGACAGGTTTAGCAATCAGCCCCAGCATTTT
CASIDRFSNQPQHF
>TRBV7-8|TRBD1|TRBJ2-2|NA
TGTGCCAGCTGGGACAGGGGCACCGGGGAGCTGTTTTTT
CASWDRGTGELFF
>TRBV27|TRBD1|TRBJ1-1|NA
TGTGCCAGCGGATACAGGGGGCAAAGCACTGAAGCTTTCTTT
CASGYRGQSTEAFF
>TRBV19|NA|TRBJ1-1|NA
TGTGCCAGTAGTATAGTTCAGGGGAGGGCTGAAGCTTTCTTT
CASSIVQGRAEAFF
>TRBV28|TRBD1|TRBJ1-1|NA
TGTGCCAGCAGTCCTAATGGACAGGTCCTGAACACTGAAGCTTTCTTT
CASSPNGQVLNTEAFF
>TRBV18|TRBD2|TRBJ2-5|NA
TGTGCCAGCTCTCCCCGTGAGCTAGCGGGGGGGAAAGAGACCCAGTACTTC
CASSPRELAGGKETQYF
>TRBV6-5|NA|TRBJ1-2|NA
TGTGCCAGCAGGCTGCTGGGGGAATATGGCTACACCTTC
CASRLLGEYGYTF
>TRBV11-3|NA|TRBJ1-2|NA
TGTGCCAGCAGCCCTTTCCGGGACAAAGAAGGCACCTTC
CASSPFRDKEGTF
>TRBV18|TRBD1|TRBJ2-7|NA
TGTGCCAGCTCACCATTTGGACAGGGAAGCTCCTACGAGCAGTACTTC
CASSPFGQGSSYEQYF
>TRBV6-2/TRBV6-3|NA|TRBJ2-1|NA
TGTGCCAGCAGTTACCAAGGGACATTCTCCCTCAATGAGCAGTTCTTC
CASSYQGTFSLNEQFF
>TRBV6-2/TRBV6-3|NA|TRBJ2-3|NA
TGTGCCAGCAGTTACAGCCGGCCAGATACGCAGTATTTT
CASSYSRPDTQYF
>TRBV5-1|NA|TRBJ1-4|few
TGCGCCAGCAGCTTGATTGGGAGCGAAAAACTGTTTTTT
CASSLIGSEKLFF
>TRBV28|TRBD1|TRBJ1-4|once
TGTGCCAGCAGTTTAAGCGGACAGGTATCGACTAATGAAAAACTGTTTTTT
CASSLSGQVSTNEKLFF
>TRBV15|TRBD1|TRBJ2-3|NA
TGTGCCACCAGCACCTGGGACAGTCAACTTGATACGCAGTATTTT
CATSTWDSQLDTQYF
>TRBV6-2/TRBV6-3|TRBD1|TRBJ2-1|NA
TGTGCCAGCAGTAATGACAGGGACCATGGGAATGAGCAGTTCTTC
CASSNDRDHGNEQFF
>TRBV5-6|TRBD1|TRBJ1-5|few
TGTGCCAGCAGCTCAACAGGGGAAGGGCAGCCCCAGCATTTT
CASSSTGEGQPQHF
>TRBV7-2|TRBD1|TRBJ2-3|few
TGTGCCAGCAGTCGACAGGGGTACACAGATACGCAGTATTTT
CASSRQGYTDTQYF
>TRBV2|TRBD2|TRBJ2-2|NA
TGTGCCAGCAGGGAGATAGCGGGGGGGCCCGGGGAGCTGTTTTTT
CASREIAGGPGELFF
>TRBV10-1|NA|TRBJ2-3|NA
TGCGCCAGCAGTGAGGTTTCGGTGGATACGCAGTATTTT
CASSEVSVDTQYF
>TRBV5-1|TRBD1|TRBJ1-2|NA
TGCGCCAGCAGCTTAAGTGGACAGGGTGGGGCCTACACCTTC
CASSLSGQGGAYTF
>TRBV9|NA|TRBJ2-2|NA
TGTGCCAGCAGCGTTGGTAACGGGGAGCTGTTTTTT
CASSVGNGELFF
>TRBV5-1|NA|TRBJ1-1|NA
TGCGCCAGCAACCCAGATCTCTCGGTCGCTGAAGCTTTCTTT
CASNPDLSVAEAFF
>TRBV18|NA|TRBJ1-1|NA
TGTGCCAGCTCTCAGAGGAACACTGAAGCTTTCTTT
CASSQRNTEAFF
>TRBV7-2|NA|TRBJ2-2|NA
TGTGCCAGCAGCTTACTCAGGACAGCTTATAACGGGGAGCTGTTTTTT
CASSLLRTAYNGELFF
>TRBV15|TRBD1|TRBJ1-2|NA
TGTGCCACCAGACCTGGACAGGGATGGTATGGCTACACCTTC
CATRPGQGWYGYTF
>TRBV7-8|TRBD1|TRBJ2-1|NA
TGTGCCAGCACTCTAAGTGGGACAGGGCTCAATGAGCAGTTCTTC
CASTLSGTGLNEQFF
>TRBV11-3|TRBD1|TRBJ1-2|NA
TGTGCCAGCAGCTTACCGGGACAGGGGAACTATGGCTACACCTTC
CASSLPGQGNYGYTF
>TRBV28|TRBD2|TRBJ2-1|NA
TGTGCCAGCAGGGGAACTAGCGGGAATTCCTACAATGAGCAGTTCTTC
CASRGTSGNSYNEQFF
>TRBV29-1|TRBD1|TRBJ2-1|NA
TGCAGCGCGGGACAGTACAATGAGCAGTTCTTC
CSAGQYNEQFF
>TRBV2|TRBD1|TRBJ1-2|NA
TGTGCCAGCACCGGCCAGGGACAGGGGAATGGCTACACCTTC
CASTGQGQGNGYTF
>TRBV4-3|NA|TRBJ1-1|once
TGCGCCAGCAGCCAAGACAGTCTGAACACTGAAGCTTTCTTT
CASSQDSLNTEAFF